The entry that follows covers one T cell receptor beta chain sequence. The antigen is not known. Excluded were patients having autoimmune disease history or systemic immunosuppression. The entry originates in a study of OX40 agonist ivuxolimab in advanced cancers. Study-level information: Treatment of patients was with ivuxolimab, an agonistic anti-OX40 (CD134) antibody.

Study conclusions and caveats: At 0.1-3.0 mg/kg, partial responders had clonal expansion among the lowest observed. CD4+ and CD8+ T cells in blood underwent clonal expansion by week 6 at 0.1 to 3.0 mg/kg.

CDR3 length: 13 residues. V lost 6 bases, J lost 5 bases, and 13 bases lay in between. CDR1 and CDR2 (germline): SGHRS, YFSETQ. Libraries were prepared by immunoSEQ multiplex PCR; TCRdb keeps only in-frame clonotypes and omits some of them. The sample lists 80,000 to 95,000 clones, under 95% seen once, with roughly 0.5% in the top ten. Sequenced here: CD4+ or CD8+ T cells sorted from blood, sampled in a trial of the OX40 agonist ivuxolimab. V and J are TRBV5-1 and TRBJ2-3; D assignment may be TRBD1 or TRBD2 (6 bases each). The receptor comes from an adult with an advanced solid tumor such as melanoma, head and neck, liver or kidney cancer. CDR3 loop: CASKGGSGDTQYF. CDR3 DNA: TGCGCCAGCAAGGGGGGATCCGGAGATACGCAGTATTTT.